This passage covers 25 T cell receptor beta chains from one sample sequenced in a study of early T cells in non-severe SARS-CoV-2 infection (dated by TCRdb to about 2021). The method was 5' RACE. The instrument was a NextSeq 500. The public reads were run again by TCRdb, first through fastp at Q25 and then through MiXCR, and only productive beta chains were kept. All rows with the same CDR3 protein become a single entry with the most common DNA and genes. The sample data list roughly 67,000 distinct CDR3 sequences, and approximately 11% of these were observed just once. 6.4% of the sample lies in the top ten. The sequenced material came from whole blood. The receptors were sampled from an adult who was a healthcare worker with PCR-confirmed SARS-CoV-2 infection or an uninfected control (not recorded which).

CDR3 DNA sequence: TGTGCCAGCAGCTCCCTGGCGGGAGGGTACTACAATGAGCAGTTCTTC. Protein product: CASSSLAGGYYNEQFF. This chain links TRBV5-4 with TRBJ2-1, with 9 bases that match TRBD2. This CDR3 comprises 16 residues. The V and J ends lost 3 bases and 3 bases, in that order; junction bases with no gene match: 7. Per the germline V gene, CDR1 is SGHNT and CDR2 is YYREEE (reference sequence). The whole variable domain, remainder taken from reference TRBV5-4 and TRBJ2-1, is ETGVTQSPTHLIKTRGQQVTLRCSSQSGHNTVSWYQQALGQGPQFIFQYYREEENGRGNFPPRFSGLQFPNYSSELNVNALELDDSALYLCASSSLAGGYYNEQFFGPGTRLTVL.

At least ten counts were recorded for this clonotype. The CDR3 DNA reads as TGCAGTGCTAGAAGCGGGAGGTTGAGTGGCGAGCAGTACTTC. This encodes CSARSGRLSGEQYF. The rearrangement links TRBV20-1 to TRBJ2-7; 9 nucleotides line up with TRBD2. The germline V gene encodes CDR1 DFQATT and CDR2 SNEGSKA (reference sequence). Trimming took 2 bases from V and 6 from J; bases not matched to a gene: 8. The CDR3 is 14 residues long.

This clonotype was seen only a few times. The chain couples TRBV27 to TRBJ2-1; 8 bases map to TRBD1. In germline, CDR1 is MNHEY, CDR2 SMNVEV (reference sequence). The CDR3 is made up of 15 amino acids. After removal of 2 bases from V and 6 bases from J, the junction contained 6 bases not matched to a gene. CDR3 DNA: TGTGCCAGCAGTTTAACCTCAGGGGGCGGCAATGAGCAGTTCTTC. It translates to CASSLTSGGGNEQFF.

This clonotype was counted many times. The rearrangement links TRBV5-1 to TRBJ2-7; 13 bases map to TRBD2. The V segment lost 4 bases and the J segment 1 base; nucleotides outside the gene matches: 8. Germline V gene sequence: CDR1 SGHRS, CDR2 YFSETQ. The CDR3 runs 17 residues. The CDR3, as DNA: TGCGCCAGCAGCCTAGGGACTAGCGGGACCCGTTCCTACGAGCAGTACTTC. Translated, it gives CASSLGTSGTRSYEQYF.

This clonotype was observed many times. V usage is TRBV5-1 and J usage is TRBJ2-5; tentative D call: TRBD2 (6 bases). The V gene's germline CDR1 is SGHRS and CDR2 YFSETQ. Trimming pared 1 base from V and 1 base from J, leaving 11 bases between. The CDR3 has 15 amino acids. The chain's CDR3 is CASSLQSGVQETQYF. The CDR3, as DNA: TGCGCCAGCAGCTTGCAGTCGGGGGTCCAAGAGACCCAGTACTTC.

This clonotype was seen a handful of times. The V call is TRBV28, the J call TRBJ2-2; D could derive from TRBD1 or TRBD2 (5 bases each). V was pared by 8 bases and J by 0 bases, with 13 bases between. Germline CDR1 and CDR2: MDHEN and SYDVKM. CDR3 length equals 15 residues. The CDR3 nucleotides read TGTGCCAGCGGGACCGGACAAACGAACACCGGGGAGCTGTTTTTT. It translates to CASGTGQTNTGELFF. Variable domain in full (rest from reference TRBV28 and TRBJ2-2): DVKVTQSSRYLVKRTGEKVFLECVQDMDHENMFWYRQDPGLGLRLIYFSYDVKMKEKGDIPEGYSVSREKKERFSLILESASTNQTSMYLCASGTGQTNTGELFFGEGSRLTVL.

The chain has TRBV5-1 and TRBJ2-7; TRBD2 aligns across 8 bases. Germline loops: CDR1 SGHRS, CDR2 YFSETQ. CDR3 length: 15 residues. The V gene end was trimmed by 0 bases and the J gene end by 3 bases; junction bases not matched to a gene: 5. The CDR3 is CASSLGAGGRYEQYF. CDR3 sequence (DNA): TGCGCCAGCAGCTTGGGGGCGGGAGGCCGCTACGAGCAGTACTTC.

This clonotype was observed many times. This chain uses TRBV2 with TRBJ2-5, with D unclear. Between the trimmed V and J ends, which lost 4 bases and 5 bases, there was a span of 11 bases. This CDR3 is built from 13 residues. Germline V gives CDR1 SNHLY, CDR2 FYNNEI. The CDR3 nucleotides are TGTGCCAGCAGTGTTAGGATTGGGGAGACCCAGTACTTC. Translated: CASSVRIGETQYF.

This clonotype has a handful of counts. The chain links TRBV28 to TRBJ2-1; weak D call: TRBD1 (5 bases). CDR3 size: 13 residues. Germline-derived CDR1 and CDR2 are MDHEN and SYDVKM. V shed 2 bases and J shed 7 bases, with 9 bases lying between them. The CDR3 region has the DNA TGTGCCAGCAGTTTAGAAGGGGCGAATGAGCAGTTCTTC. Its protein product is CASSLEGANEQFF.

The chain uses TRBV3-1 and TRBJ1-2; D possibly corresponds to TRBD1 (6 bases). This CDR3 is built from 17 residues. Trimming left V 4 bases short and J 2 bases short, with 20 bases between. Germline loops: CDR1 LGHDT, CDR2 YNNKEL (reference sequence). In nucleotides, the CDR3 is TGTGCCAGCAGCCTCCGGACAGCCCGAATCCCCAACTATGGCTACACCTTC. Translation: CASSLRTARIPNYGYTF.

This clonotype was seen only a few times. This chain uses TRBV5-1 with TRBJ1-1, with 7 bases matching TRBD1. Germline V CDR1 and CDR2: SGHRS, YFSETQ. V shed 7 bases, J shed 4 bases, and the junction held 7 bases outside the gene matches. The CDR3 spans 13 residues. The CDR3 here is CASSGTVGTEAFF. The CDR3 DNA is TGCGCCAGCTCCGGGACAGTGGGCACTGAAGCTTTCTTT.

This clonotype has a count of ten or more. The chain joins TRBV24-1 to TRBJ2-4, with 10 positions matching TRBD2. Germline V CDR1 and CDR2: KGHDR, SFDVKD. J was trimmed by 0 bases and V by 3 bases; bases with no gene match: 13. The CDR3 runs 20 residues. The CDR3 DNA is TGTGCCACCAGTGATCAAACTAGCGGGAAGACCCCGATAGCCAAAAACATTCAGTACTTC. This sequence encodes CATSDQTSGKTPIAKNIQYF.

Notes on this clonotype: One end of the junction varies from germline; a read error may be responsible. The chain carries TRBV7-2 and TRBJ1-2, with D perhaps TRBD1 (6 bases). CDR1 and CDR2 (germline): SGHTA, FQGNSA. CDR3 length equals 15 residues. The CDR3 bases are TGTGCCAGCATCTTAGAAAGGACAGTAATTTATGGCTACACCTTC. It codes for CASILERTVIYGYTF.

This clonotype was counted a few times. The V and J genes are TRBV4-1 and TRBJ2-7; D perhaps matches TRBD2 (5 bases). This CDR3 region has 15 residues. V was cut by 4 bases and J by 6 bases, with 19 bases left in between. In germline, CDR1 is MGHRA, CDR2 YSYEKL. CDR3 residues: CASSLTGERNSEQYF. Written as DNA, the CDR3 is TGCGCCAGCAGCCTAACCGGGGAGAGGAATAGCGAGCAGTACTTC.

This clonotype was detected only a few times. This chain connects TRBV5-1 to TRBJ2-3; tentatively, D is TRBD2 (6 bases). The CDR3 sequence is 15 residues long. Germline assignment: CDR1 SGHRS and CDR2 YFSETQ. The V gene lost 4 bases and the J gene lost 1 base, with 13 bases spanning the gap. CDR3: CASSQDPGGTDTQYF. The CDR3 DNA reads TGCGCCAGCAGCCAGGACCCGGGAGGCACAGATACGCAGTATTTT.

The chain couples TRBV6-2 or TRBV6-3 to TRBJ1-1; the D is unclear. Trimming stripped 4 bases from V and 6 bases from J, with 9 bases between. The CDR3 loop spans 12 amino acids. Germline CDR1 reads MNHEY; CDR2 reads SVGEGT. As DNA, the CDR3 is TGTGCCAGCAGTTCGGGGATGTCTGAAGCTTTCTTT. Its protein product is CASSSGMSEAFF.

This rearrangement joins TRBV7-2 to TRBJ2-7; 11 bases fit TRBD2. This CDR3 is 15 amino acids long. After removal of 5 bases from V and 7 bases from J, the junction contained 10 bases not matched to a gene. Germline V lookup: CDR1 SGHTA, CDR2 FQGNSA. CDR3 residues: CASSPTSGSFWEQYF. CDR3 nucleotides: TGTGCCAGCAGCCCCACTAGCGGGAGCTTTTGGGAGCAGTACTTC.

This clonotype was seen ten or more times. The rearrangement links TRBV12-3 or TRBV12-4 to TRBJ1-1; D not certain. CDR3 length: 12 amino acids. V dropped 6 bases and J dropped 4 bases, with 9 bases sitting between them. The CDR3 region is CASSPDFTEAFF. In nucleotides, the CDR3 is TGTGCCAGCAGCCCTGACTTCACTGAAGCTTTCTTT.

The chain combines TRBV30 with TRBJ1-2; D is possibly TRBD1 (5 bases). Germline V CDR1 and CDR2: GTSNPN, SVGIG (reference sequence). Trimming left V 3 bases short and J 4 bases short, with 15 bases between. The CDR3 has 14 residues. The chain's CDR3 is CAWRTHRSFYGYTF. In nucleotides, the CDR3 is TGTGCCTGGAGAACGCACAGGTCCTTCTATGGCTACACCTTC. Full variable domain (missing parts from reference TRBV30 and TRBJ1-2): SQTIHQWPATLVQPVGSPLSLECTVEGTSNPNLYWYRQAAGRGLQLLFYSVGIGQISSEVPQNLSASRPQDRQFILSSKKLLLSDSGFYLCAWRTHRSFYGYTFGSGTRLTVV.

The V call is TRBV9, the J call TRBJ2-7, with 9 nucleotides matching TRBD2. The CDR3 has 14 amino acids. J gave up 5 bases and V 7 bases, and 10 bases lay outside the gene matches. CDR1 SGDLS and CDR2 YYNGEE come from the germline V gene. The CDR3 DNA is TGTGCCAGCGGACCATCGGGACTAGCTGACGAGCAGTACTTC. This sequence encodes CASGPSGLADEQYF.

This clonotype came up many times. The genes are TRBV12-3 or TRBV12-4 and TRBJ2-1; no clear D. The CDR3 spans 11 residues. V gave up 5 bases and J gave up 10 bases, with 9 bases separating them. The CDR3: CASSARLEQFF. In DNA, the CDR3 is TGTGCCAGCAGTGCAAGGCTGGAGCAGTTCTTC.

The chain couples TRBV5-5 to TRBJ1-3; D unresolved. In germline, CDR1 is SGHKS, CDR2 YYEKEE (reference sequence). The CDR3 runs 16 residues. Trimming took off 4 bases at V and 0 bases at J, with 14 bases between the two ends. The CDR3 loop is CASSGGRGNSGNTIYF. The CDR3 DNA reads as TGTGCCAGCAGCGGCGGACGGGGAAACTCTGGAAACACCATATATTTT.

In this sample, this clonotype turned up a few times. This sequence joins TRBV20-1 and TRBJ2-7; TRBD2 agrees at 11 bases. V lost 1 base and J lost 2; bases outside the gene matches: 1. Germline V lookup: CDR1 DFQATT, CDR2 SNEGSKA (reference sequence). The CDR3 covers 14 residues. CDR3 sequence: CSARVAGGTYEQYF. DNA for the CDR3: TGCAGTGCTAGAGTAGCGGGGGGGACCTACGAGCAGTACTTC.

Only a few counts were recorded for this clonotype. The rearrangement joins TRBV6-2 or TRBV6-3 to TRBJ2-1; perhaps TRBD2 as D (5 bases). This CDR3 comprises 15 residues. Germline lookup yields CDR1 MNHEY and CDR2 SVGEGT. V dropped 6 bases and J dropped 0 bases, with 12 bases sitting between them. CDR3 region: CASSPLGSSYNEQFF. As DNA, the CDR3 is TGTGCCAGCAGCCCCTTGGGGAGCTCCTACAATGAGCAGTTCTTC.

This CDR3 reads CSARGTSGERNEQFF. The CDR3, as DNA: TGCAGTGCTAGGGGGACTAGCGGGGAGAGGAATGAGCAGTTCTTC. The V gene is TRBV20-1, the J gene TRBJ2-1; TRBD2 agrees at 13 bases. V was pared by 3 bases and J by 7 bases, with 6 bases of the junction left unmatched. Germline loops: CDR1 DFQATT, CDR2 SNEGSKA (reference sequence). This CDR3 region has 15 residues.